The rows below give T cell receptor beta chains drawn from one sample of a study of T cells in localized non-small cell lung cancer. Assay: immunoSEQ multiplex PCR; the TCRdb copy retains only in-frame clones and omits some. This sample yields around 30,000 clones, of which 87% are seen a single time; under 7% belongs to the top ten. The specimen was peripheral blood, collected before any cancer treatment. Source of these receptors: a male donor at least 60 years old with stage I lung adenocarcinoma. The CDR3 runs from the conserved cysteine through the conserved F or W. A D gene is named only where the DNA matches it firmly. Size is omitted from some rows. Given values are once, few, many or a class for expanded clones.

>TRBD1|TRBV10-1|13|-|TRBJ2-7
TGCGCCAGCAGTCGGGGACAGTTTTACGAGCAGTACTTC
CASSRGQFYEQYF
>-|TRBV18|13|-|TRBJ2-1
TGTGCCAGCTCATTAGACCGAGACAATGAGCAGTTCTTC
CASSLDRDNEQFF
>-|TRBV29-1|13|-|TRBJ1-1
TGCAGCTTTGGGGCCACGTGGAACACTGAAGCTTTCTTT
CSFGATWNTEAFF
>-|TRBV19|14|-|TRBJ2-5
TGTGCCAGTAGTGAACAGTACTTCCAAGAGACCCAGTACTTC
CASSEQYFQETQYF
>-|TRBV11-2|12|once|TRBJ1-2
TGTGCCAGCAGCTTAATGAACGCTGGCTACACCTTC
CASSLMNAGYTF
>-|TRBV7-9|13|-|TRBJ1-1
TGTGCCAGCAGCCTTACGGATGGGACTGAAGCTTTCTTT
CASSLTDGTEAFF
>-|TRBV5-3|15|-|TRBJ2-5
TGTGCCAGAAGCCATGGGCCCGGGATGGTGGAGACCCAGTACTTC
CARSHGPGMVETQYF
>-|TRBV2|17|-|TRBJ2-3
TGTGCCAGCTCCCAAGGTTTCAAGACACGTGCCACAGATACGCAGTATTTT
CASSQGFKTRATDTQYF
>-|TRBV5-1|13|-|TRBJ1-2
TGCGCCAGTTCTCCTGGGGAGCGCTATGGCTACACCTTC
CASSPGERYGYTF
>-|TRBV30|13|-|TRBJ1-3
TGTGCCTGGGCGATTGACTCTGGAAACACCATATATTTT
CAWAIDSGNTIYF
>-|TRBV6-6|14|-|TRBJ2-2
TGTGCCAGCAGGGAGCTTTGGAACACCGGGGAGCTGTTTTTT
CASRELWNTGELFF
>TRBD1|TRBV19|17|-|TRBJ2-6
TGTGCCAGTAGTGCCCGGACAGGGGGCTCTGGGGCCAACGTCCTGACTTTC
CASSARTGGSGANVLTF
>-|TRBV5-1|13|-|TRBJ2-5
TGCGCCAGCAGTGGAGAGAGTCAAGAGACCCAGTACTTC
CASSGESQETQYF
>-|TRBV6-1|15|-|TRBJ2-2
TGTGCCAGCAGCGGACAGAACCTGGACACCGGGGAGCTGTTTTTT
CASSGQNLDTGELFF
>TRBD1|TRBV28|17|-|TRBJ2-1
TGTGCCAGCAGTCCGATTAGACAGGGAGTGACCTACAATGAGCAGTTCTTC
CASSPIRQGVTYNEQFF
>TRBD2|TRBV6-6|14|few|TRBJ2-2
TGTGCCAGCACGCGGGGGGCGAACACCGGGGAGCTGTTTTTT
CASTRGANTGELFF
>TRBD1|TRBV7-2|16|-|TRBJ1-1
TGTGCCAGCAGCTTAGGGCTAGGGACAGGGGGCACTGAAGCTTTCTTT
CASSLGLGTGGTEAFF
>-|TRBV5-4|14|-|TRBJ2-2
TGTGCCAGCAGCTGGACCGGGAGCCCCGGGGAGCTGTTTTTT
CASSWTGSPGELFF
>-|TRBV6-5|13|once|TRBJ1-5
TGTGCCAGCAGTCGGGACTCCAATCAGCCCCAGCATTTT
CASSRDSNQPQHF
>TRBD2|TRBV7-2|14|-|TRBJ2-7
TGTGCCAGCAGCCCTCGACTAGCGAGCGACGAGCAGTACTTC
CASSPRLASDEQYF
>-|TRBV6-4|16|-|TRBJ1-6
TGTGCCAGCCGCTCGGAGGGCGGTGGGTCTAATTCACCCCTCCACTTT
CASRSEGGGSNSPLHF
>-|TRBV4-2|13|-|TRBJ2-3
TGTGCCAGCAGCCGGGGGGAAACAGATACGCAGTATTTT
CASSRGETDTQYF